The source of this T cell receptor beta chain is a study of regulatory T cells in long-lasting Graves disease. General study findings and limits: Persistent Graves' patients showed less TCR diversity than newly diagnosed patients showed. What was studied was peripheral blood only, and not thyroid tissue.

TCR beta libraries were built with iRepertoire HTBI primers and Arm-PCR of CDR3 regions. One entry per CDR3 protein, called by TCRdb with MiXCR from the multiplex PCR reads. The sample lists fewer than 550,000 distinct CDR3 sequences; 20% to 25% were seen once. Noted time point: persistent/refractory GD, antithyroid drugs over 5 years with positive TRAb. PBMCs provided the RNA from which the TCR library was made. Approximately 8.2-milliliter peripheral blood samples went into EDTA tubes. J gave up 6 bases and V 3 bases, and 12 bases lay outside the gene matches. The germline CDR1 and CDR2 sequences are MDHEN and SYDVKM. CDR3 length equals 16 residues. The sample holds many counts of this clonotype. What it binds is unknown.

Sequences were derived from peripheral blood mononuclear cells (PBMCs), sampled when the disease was refractory, from a patient treated with antithyroid drugs. The chain couples TRBV28 to TRBJ1-2; TRBD1 agrees at 8 bases. The sequence came from a female donor with Graves disease. The CDR3 nucleotides read TGTGCCAGCAGTTTTAGGACAGGGTGGTATGTGAATGGCTACACCTTC. Translated, it gives CASSFRTGWYVNGYTF.